The 28 T cell receptor beta chains below were found in one sample sequenced in a study of OX40 agonist ivuxolimab in advanced cancers. The repertoire was sequenced with immunoSEQ multiplex PCR; TCRdb's copy has only in-frame clones and lacks some. Here the sample spans tens of thousands of clones, around 87% being singletons. The sample here was CD4+ or CD8+ T cells sorted from blood, taken in a trial of the OX40 agonist ivuxolimab. Receptors were obtained from an adult with an advanced solid tumor such as melanoma, head and neck, liver or kidney cancer.

The J gene is TRBJ2-7, the V gene TRBV2; D gene uncertain. Trimming cost V 1 base and J 2 bases, with 9 bases left between them. The length of the CDR3 is 14 residues. Per the germline V gene, CDR1 is SNHLY and CDR2 is FYNNEI. CDR3 DNA sequence: TGTGCCAGCAGTGAAGGTGGCGGTCCCTACGAGCAGTACTTC. Protein sequence: CASSEGGGPYEQYF.

V usage is TRBV28 and J usage is TRBJ2-7; D call uncertain. The V and J ends lost 5 bases and 3 bases respectively, with 8 bases between them. This CDR3 contains 12 residues. Germline CDR1 reads MDHEN; CDR2 reads SYDVKM. The CDR3 loop reads CASSPTFYEQYF. The CDR3 region has the DNA TGTGCCAGCAGTCCCACCTTCTACGAGCAGTACTTC.

J is TRBJ2-6 and V is TRBV19; no clear D gene. The germline V gene has CDR1 LNHDA and CDR2 SQIVND (reference sequence). The germline V and J ends were trimmed by 3 bases and 0 bases, with 15 bases remaining between them. This CDR3 has 18 residues. CDR3: CASSIDRTHDSGANVLTF. In DNA, the CDR3 is TGTGCCAGTAGTATCGACCGTACCCATGACTCTGGGGCCAACGTCCTGACTTTC.

J is TRBJ2-2 and V is TRBV7-9; TRBD1 is a possible D gene (6 bases). Germline V lookup: CDR1 SEHNR, CDR2 FQNEAQ (reference sequence). The CDR3 contains 14 residues. V lost 1 base to trimming and J lost 7 bases, with 10 bases between them. CDR3 coding DNA: TGTGCCAGCAGCTTAGGGGGGCGAGTCGGGGAGCTGTTTTTT. Protein product: CASSLGGRVGELFF.

The V and J genes are TRBV11-2 and TRBJ2-7, with TRBD1 matching over 8 bases. Trimming at V came to 4 bases and at J to 5 bases, leaving 13 bases not matched to a gene. The germline CDR1 and CDR2 sequences are SGHAT and FQNNGV. The CDR3 totals 16 residues. CDR3 loop: CASSSSSGQAGHEQYF. The CDR3 coding sequence is TGTGCCAGCAGCTCATCCTCGGGACAGGCAGGGCACGAGCAGTACTTC.

The chain has TRBV28 and TRBJ1-3, with D perhaps TRBD1 (5 bases). The V gene's germline CDR1 is MDHEN and CDR2 SYDVKM. CDR3 length equals 14 residues. V shed 3 bases and J shed 2 bases, with 8 bases lying between them. The CDR3 coding sequence is TGTGCCAGCAGTTTTTCAGGGACTGGAAACACCATATATTTT. Translating it yields CASSFSGTGNTIYF.

The table lists this clone with a few counts. The rearrangement uses TRBV19 and TRBJ1-5, with D possibly being TRBD1 (5 bases). The V and J ends lost 6 bases and 3 bases respectively, with 15 bases between them. CDR1 is LNHDA and CDR2 is SQIVND in the germline V gene (reference sequence). The CDR3 totals 15 residues. The CDR3 here is CASRSTGLYNQPQHF. The CDR3 nucleotides are TGTGCCAGTAGATCAACAGGACTATACAATCAGCCCCAGCATTTT. Looking up the rest from reference TRBV19 and TRBJ1-5 gives the full variable domain: DGGITQSPKYLFRKEGQNVTLSCEQNLNHDAMYWYRQDPGQGLRLIYYSQIVNDFQKGDIAEGYSVSREKKESFPLTVTSAQKNPTAFYLCASRSTGLYNQPQHFGDGTRLSIL.

V is TRBV7-2 and J is TRBJ2-2, with a possible D match to TRBD2 (6 bases). V lost 3 bases and J lost 0, with 8 bases in between. Germline V CDR1 and CDR2: SGHTA, FQGNSA. The CDR3 has 15 amino acids. The CDR3 sequence: CASSFGGTNTGELFF. The CDR3 region has the DNA TGTGCCAGCAGCTTTGGCGGGACGAACACCGGGGAGCTGTTTTTT.

This clone was recorded a few times. V usage is TRBV6-6 and J usage is TRBJ1-1; 8 bases agree with TRBD1. The CDR3 contains 15 residues. V dropped 5 bases and J dropped 5; count of bases not matched to a gene: 10. In germline, CDR1 is MNHNY, CDR2 SVGAGI (reference sequence). DNA of the CDR3: TGTGCCAGCAGTCCCCTGACAGGGGAGGAGACTGAAGCTTTCTTT. This translates into CASSPLTGEETEAFF.

This chain connects TRBV19 to TRBJ2-1, with 9 bases that match TRBD2. V dropped 4 bases and J dropped 4; count of bases not matched to a gene: 11. CDR3 length: 17 residues. The germline gives CDR1 LNHDA, CDR2 SQIVND (reference sequence). CDR3 sequence: CASSTSLAGRYYNEQFF. The CDR3 nucleotides read TGTGCCAGTAGTACTTCCCTAGCGGGACGGTATTACAATGAGCAGTTCTTC. Combining the CDR3 with reference TRBV19 and TRBJ2-1 gives the whole variable domain DGGITQSPKYLFRKEGQNVTLSCEQNLNHDAMYWYRQDPGQGLRLIYYSQIVNDFQKGDIAEGYSVSREKKESFPLTVTSAQKNPTAFYLCASSTSLAGRYYNEQFFGPGTRLTVL.

This chain links TRBV19 with TRBJ2-2; D is perhaps TRBD2 (6 bases). This CDR3 is built from 16 residues. The germline V gene has CDR1 LNHDA and CDR2 SQIVND (reference sequence). V gave up 3 bases and J gave up 7 bases, with 18 bases separating them. The CDR3: CASSMQGRLRGGELFF. Here the CDR3 DNA reads TGTGCCAGTAGTATGCAAGGGAGGTTAAGAGGCGGGGAGCTGTTTTTT.

The rearrangement uses TRBV2 and TRBJ1-2, with 9 bases fitting TRBD1. Germline V CDR1 and CDR2: SNHLY, FYNNEI. J was trimmed by 8 bases and V by 8 bases; bases with no gene match: 9. The CDR3 totals 13 residues. This CDR3 is CASHIGQGRGYTF. As DNA, the CDR3 is TGTGCCAGCCATATTGGACAGGGGAGGGGCTACACCTTC.

The V and J genes are TRBV11-2 and TRBJ2-5; D gene ambiguous. This CDR3 spans 15 amino acids. V was clipped by 5 bases and J by 4 bases, with 17 bases between them. Germline CDR1 reads SGHAT; CDR2 reads FQNNGV. The CDR3 bases are TGTGCCAGCAGCCAAACCCCAGGCCAGAGAGAGACCCAGTACTTC. Encoded protein: CASSQTPGQRETQYF.

V usage is TRBV2 and J usage is TRBJ2-3; the match to TRBD2 covers 7 bases. CDR1 and CDR2 from the germline V gene are SNHLY and FYNNEI. V lost 7 bases, J lost 1 base, and 17 bases stayed unmatched. This CDR3 has 18 residues. In DNA form, the CDR3 reads TGTGCCAGCAACTCCCTCAAGGGGCTAGCGGAACGCACAGATACGCAGTATTTT. Its protein is CASNSLKGLAERTDTQYF.

This clone was seen a few times. The CDR3 is CASNDQPQHF. The CDR3 bases are TGTGCCAGTAATGATCAGCCCCAGCATTTT. The rearrangement joins TRBV19 to TRBJ1-5; D uncertain. The ends were cut back, 7 bases at V and 5 bases at J, with 3 bases in the middle. This CDR3 is built from 10 residues. From germline, CDR1 is LNHDA and CDR2 SQIVND (reference sequence).

J is TRBJ2-3 and V is TRBV28; a possible D gene is TRBD2 (6 bases). V was shortened by 10 bases and J by 0 bases, with 20 bases between the two germline ends. CDR1 is MDHEN, CDR2 SYDVKM, per germline. This CDR3 contains 16 residues. CDR3 sequence: CATGTAHTASTDTQYF. The CDR3 DNA reads TGTGCCACCGGGACTGCCCATACCGCTAGCACAGATACGCAGTATTTT.

The chain combines TRBV7-9 with TRBJ2-2, with D uncertain. Trimming left V 2 bases short and J 7 bases short, with 5 bases between. This CDR3 has 12 amino acids. CDR1 and CDR2 from the germline V gene are SEHNR and FQNEAQ (reference sequence). The CDR3 region has the DNA TGTGCCAGCAGCTTACGACACGGGGAGCTGTTTTTT. Its protein product is CASSLRHGELFF.

The V and J genes are TRBV15 and TRBJ2-1; TRBD2 matches at 9 bases. With V trimmed by 3 bases and J by 6 bases, 3 bases remained unmatched. Germline values: CDR1 LNHNV, CDR2 YYDKDF (reference sequence). The CDR3 sequence is 14 residues long. The DNA of the CDR3 is TGTGCCACCAGCAGCCCTAGCGGGGCCAATGAGCAGTTCTTC. This encodes CATSSPSGANEQFF.

V and J are TRBV6-1 and TRBJ2-7; D might be TRBD1 (6 bases). V was trimmed by 3 bases and J by 0 bases, leaving 21 bases between them. Germline CDR1 is MNHNS and CDR2 is SASEGT. The CDR3 runs to 18 residues. The CDR3 sequence is CASSDLPSRRGPSYEQYF. The CDR3 DNA is TGTGCCAGCAGTGATCTCCCTTCCCGCAGGGGACCCTCCTACGAGCAGTACTTC.

The chain is built from TRBV5-8 and TRBJ2-1; weak D call: TRBD2 (6 bases). The CDR3 covers 15 residues. The V gene's germline CDR1 is SGHTS and CDR2 YDEGEE. V was clipped by 4 bases and J by 9 bases, with 20 bases between them. CDR3 sequence reads: CASSPRRVGDREQFF. The CDR3 DNA follows: TGTGCCAGCAGCCCTAGGAGGGTGGGGGATCGTGAGCAGTTCTTC.

The CDR3 spells CASSLGRGAAGNTIYF. Written as DNA, the CDR3 is TGTGCCAGCAGCTTAGGGAGGGGCGCGGCTGGAAACACCATATATTTT. The chain has TRBV7-2 and TRBJ1-3, with D maybe TRBD1 (5 bases). Germline CDR1 and CDR2: SGHTA and FQGNSA. CDR3 size: 16 residues. The V end lost 1 base, the J end lost 2 bases, and 12 bases lay between the germline ends.

This clone appeared once. V and J are TRBV25-1 and TRBJ2-1, with D hard to call. The CDR3 is 16 amino acids. Trimming removed 3 bases at V and 4 bases at J, with 16 bases between. CDR1 and CDR2 from the germline V gene are MGHDK and SYGVNS. CDR3 amino acids: CASSDLDTAPYNEQFF. CDR3 nucleotide sequence: TGTGCCAGCAGTGACCTAGACACCGCCCCGTACAATGAGCAGTTCTTC.

A single count supports this clone. This CDR3 reads CSVEVAGYEQYF. CDR3 sequence (DNA): TGCAGCGTTGAAGTGGCAGGTTACGAGCAGTACTTC. V gene TRBV29-1 combines with J gene TRBJ2-7; no firm D call. CDR1 is SQVTM, CDR2 ANQGSEA, per germline. This CDR3 is 12 amino acids long. V gave up 1 base and J gave up 4 bases, with 8 bases separating them.

The V gene is TRBV5-1, the J gene TRBJ2-1; D is unresolved. Germline loops: CDR1 SGHRS, CDR2 YFSETQ. The CDR3 has 15 residues. Trimming took 1 base from V and 10 from J, leaving 18 bases between them. The CDR3 coding sequence is TGCGCCAGCAGCTTGATCGCGGAGCCGGTGAGGGAGCAGTTCTTC. Its protein is CASSLIAEPVREQFF.

This chain links TRBV21-1 with TRBJ2-2; no DNA check was done on the table's D call, TRBD2. TRBV21-1 constitutes a pseudogene. The CDR3 loop spans 17 amino acids. In DNA, the CDR3 is TGTGCCAGCAGCAAAGGTAGGCTGACTAGATACACCGGGGAGCTGTTTTTT. Its protein product is CASSKGRLTRYTGELFF.

The chain links TRBV2 to TRBJ1-5, with 8 bases aligning to TRBD1. Per the germline V gene, CDR1 is SNHLY and CDR2 is FYNNEI. The CDR3 extends over 15 amino acids. With V trimmed by 5 bases and J by 2 bases, 5 bases remained unmatched. CDR3 sequence: CASSSQGAGNQPQHF. DNA for the CDR3: TGTGCCAGCAGTAGTCAGGGGGCTGGCAATCAGCCCCAGCATTTT.

The chain employs TRBV11-3 and TRBJ2-3; D unclear. CDR1 SGHNT and CDR2 YENEEA come from the germline V gene. V lost 5 bases and J 14 bases, leaving 14 bases between the germline ends. There are 11 residues in the CDR3. The CDR3 sequence is CASSPGPHGYF. CDR3 nucleotide sequence: TGTGCCAGCAGCCCCGGGCCCCACGGGTATTTT.

This sequence joins TRBV5-1 and TRBJ2-4; TRBD1 agrees at 7 bases. CDR3 length equals 17 residues. Germline lookup yields CDR1 SGHRS and CDR2 YFSETQ. J gave up 0 bases and V 4 bases, and 10 bases lay outside the gene matches. CDR3: CASSVDDRVVAKNIQYF. CDR3 nucleotides: TGCGCCAGCAGCGTGGACGACAGGGTGGTAGCCAAAAACATTCAGTACTTC.